This T cell receptor (beta chain) was sequenced for a study of OX40 agonist ivuxolimab in advanced cancers. Prior autoimmune disease or systemic immunosuppression barred patients. J lost 6 bases, V lost 1 base, and 3 bases had no gene match. Germline V gene sequence: CDR1 SGHTA, CDR2 FQGNSA. CDR3 length equals 16 residues. The data were produced by immunoSEQ multiplex PCR, yet TCRdb's version contains in-frame clones alone and is incomplete. The sample carries 15,000 to 20,000 clones, about 80% recorded once. The sample consisted of CD4+ or CD8+ T cells sorted from blood, taken in a trial of the OX40 agonist ivuxolimab. The chain joins TRBV7-2 to TRBJ2-2, with 12 bases matching TRBD1. The receptor was derived from an adult with an advanced solid tumor such as melanoma, head and neck, liver or kidney cancer. The CDR3, as DNA: TGTGCCAGCAGCTTAGTGGGACAGGGGGCGGCCGGGGAGCTGTTTTTT. Translating it yields CASSLVGQGAAGELFF.